One and the same sample provided the 6 T cell receptor beta chains below, sequenced in a study of shared clonotypes between healthy human individuals. Method: immunoSEQ multiplex PCR; TCRdb's copy keeps in-frame clones and lacks some. There are 1,500,000 or so clones in the sample; over 95% occur only once, and roughly 1.2% lies in the top ten. Sequenced input: naive CD4+ T cells sorted from blood. Sample subset: CD45RA+ positively selected. These receptors were obtained from a man younger than 40 in good health.

V is TRBV6-1 and J is TRBJ2-7, with D possibly being TRBD1 (6 bases). The CDR3 has 15 residues. CDR1 MNHNS and CDR2 SASEGT come from the germline V gene. Trimming left V 6 bases short and J 1 base short, with 16 bases between. CDR3 loop: CASRTHRDGSYEQYF. Here the CDR3 DNA reads TGTGCCAGCAGAACCCACAGGGATGGATCCTACGAGCAGTACTTC.

CDR3 residues: CASSLGLGDGNTIYF. CDR3 coding DNA: TGTGCCAGCAGCTTGGGACTGGGAGATGGAAACACCATATATTTT. This chain uses TRBV5-6 with TRBJ1-3, with D hard to call. Trimming removed 0 bases at V and 3 bases at J, with 10 bases between. CDR1 is SGHDT and CDR2 is YYEEEE in the germline V gene. The CDR3 covers 15 residues.

This clone came up once. J is TRBJ2-7 and V is TRBV11-2, with TRBD2 matching 8 bases. Germline values: CDR1 SGHAT, CDR2 FQNNGV. The CDR3 runs to 14 residues. V was clipped by 5 bases and J by 2 bases; unmatched bases: 5. Here the CDR3 DNA reads TGTGCCAGCAGCGGTCCCGGGAGGGCCTACGAGCAGTACTTC. Translating it yields CASSGPGRAYEQYF. Variable domain in full (rest from reference TRBV11-2 and TRBJ2-7): EAGVAQSPRYKIIEKRQSVAFWCNPISGHATLYWYQQILGQGPKLLIQFQNNGVVDDSQLPKDRFSAERLKGVDSTLKIQPAKLEDSAVYLCASSGPGRAYEQYFGPGTRLTVT.

This chain uses TRBV5-1 with TRBJ1-2, with 8 bases matching TRBD1. The CDR3 is 15 amino acids. Per germline, CDR1 SGHRS and CDR2 YFSETQ. The ends lost 0 bases at V and 4 bases at J; junction bases unmatched: 5. The CDR3 is CASSLGAGGSYGYTF. DNA for the CDR3: TGCGCCAGCAGCTTGGGAGCAGGGGGCTCCTATGGCTACACCTTC.

V is TRBV29-1 and J is TRBJ2-1; the D is unclear. The V gene's germline CDR1 is SQVTM and CDR2 ANQGSEA. CDR3 length: 14 residues. V dropped 4 bases and J dropped 3 bases, with 13 bases sitting between them. The CDR3 reads CSVGPRLFYNEQFF. The DNA of the CDR3 is TGCAGCGTTGGGCCCCGGCTGTTCTACAATGAGCAGTTCTTC.

This chain connects TRBV5-5 to TRBJ2-2; no reliable D call. The CDR3 is 13 amino acids. Germline CDR1 is SGHKS and CDR2 is YYEKEE (reference sequence). The ends were cut back, 5 bases at V and 2 bases at J, with 7 bases in the middle. For the CDR3, the DNA is TGTGCCAGCAGTAGAGGTAACACCGGGGAGCTGTTTTTT. Translating it yields CASSRGNTGELFF.